This T cell receptor (beta chain) derives from a study of CD8 T cells in Susac syndrome (dated by TCRdb to about 2019). Background for the entire study: Repertoire sequencing was used to test whether CD8+ T cell activation and differentiation in Susac syndrome was antigen driven.

This clonotype was detected only once. What antigen it recognizes has not been identified. No base-level quality is on record; no much larger clone is a single base apart. One read gives only weak evidence. RNA was extracted using the RNeasy kit, and 0.5 to 1 microgram was reverse transcribed with random hexamers. The immunoSEQ multiplex PCR assay, which covers 54 Vbeta and 13 Jbeta segments, was used to amplify TCR beta CDR3 regions. To correct PCR amplification bias, a synthetic template baseline was used for both primer optimization and computational correction. The study's processing was this. Reads were annotated to V, D and J genes according to IMGT and were analyzed with immunoSEQ Analyzer, with only productive sequences retained. Clonality was computed as one minus Shannon entropy normalized by log2 of the number of productive unique sequences. For each patient and control, public and private clones were evaluated among the 100 most prevalent clones. Susac-specific clones were defined as absent from healthy and MS cohorts, approximately 1,000 published viral clones and other ImmuneACCESS disease sequences. TCRdb trimmed the raw reads at Q25, called clones with MiXCR and kept productive beta chains. CDR3 protein duplicates are merged, each entry listing the most common genes and DNA. These V and J calls are TCRdb output, not the study's own analysis. For this sample the table gives approximately 150,000 distinct CDR3 sequences, of which approximately 95% were detected only once. 0.095% to 0.14% of the sample is in the top ten clones.

The CDR3 numbers 15 residues from cysteine through phenylalanine. Here the CDR3 DNA is all that survives: 45 bases in frame from base 1. CDR1 MGHRA and CDR2 YSYEKL are derived from the germline V gene. After removal of 1 base from V and 8 bases from J, the junction retains 8 bases not matched to a gene. Peripheral blood CD8+ and CD4+ T cells from healthy donors, Susac syndrome patients and multiple sclerosis patients were profiled using high-throughput TCR beta sequencing. Treatment-naive patients with stable or active relapsing-remitting disease fulfilling revised McDonald criteria were used as multiple sclerosis controls. Bulk CD8+ and CD4+ T cells were purified by magnetic negative isolation, while CD8+ TEMRA cells were enriched using FACS. Blood was collected in EDTA tubes and processed within 24 hours, with PBMCs isolated through density gradient centrifugation. PBMCs destined for TCR sequencing were cryopreserved in liquid nitrogen and later thawed in a 37 °C water bath. A purity of at least 90% was achieved for sorted or isolated CD4+, CD8+ and CD8+ TEMRA cells.

Findings and caveats that apply to the study as a whole: The number of individuals in the TCR sequencing and HLA analysis was acknowledged as relatively small.

This receptor was obtained from a human donor with multiple sclerosis. In this chain, TRBV4-1 is recombined with TRBJ2-4, with 7 central nucleotides matching TRBD2. The sequencing input was CD4+ T cells from PBMCs. CDR3 reads: CASSQGASGVDIQYF. In nucleotides, the sequence is TGCGCCAGCAGCCAAGGGGCAAGCGGGGTAGACATTCAGTACTTC.